This entry lists 29 T cell receptor beta chains sequenced from one sample in a study of response to subunit inactivated influenza vaccine. Each CDR3 protein gets one entry after TCRdb re-called the RT-PCR reads with MiXCR. Of 550,000 to 650,000 distinct CDR3 sequences in the sample, roughly 10% were seen once. Source: PBMCs from blood, taken on the day of vaccination. Receptors originate from a man between 50 and 59 years old who received an inactivated influenza vaccine.

This clonotype was observed a handful of times. V usage is TRBV18 and J usage is TRBJ2-1; D is perhaps TRBD1 or TRBD2 (5 bases each). CDR3 length equals 15 residues. The V end lost 3 bases, the J end lost 5 bases, and 14 bases lay between the germline ends. Per germline, CDR1 KGHSH and CDR2 LQKENI. The CDR3 here is CASSPWDPTNNEQFF. In nucleotides, the CDR3 is TGTGCCAGCTCACCGTGGGACCCTACAAACAATGAGCAGTTCTTC.

At least ten counts were recorded for this clonotype. The genes are TRBV6-2 or TRBV6-3 and TRBJ2-1; TRBD1 matches at 8 bases. The CDR3 spans 18 residues. V gave up 5 bases and J gave up 7 bases; unmatched junction bases: 19. The V gene's germline CDR1 is MNHEY and CDR2 SVGEGT. In DNA form, the CDR3 reads TGTGCCAGCAGTGCCCTTCCCCCCAGGGGGCGCAAAAATAATGAGCAGTTCTTC. It translates to CASSALPPRGRKNNEQFF.

The genes are TRBV29-1 and TRBJ2-1; D may be TRBD1 (5 bases). This CDR3 is 13 amino acids long. The germline gives CDR1 SQVTM, CDR2 ANQGSEA. V was cut by 2 bases and J by 9 bases, with 14 bases left in between. The CDR3 bases are TGCAGCGTTGAATCGCTCCAGGGCGGTGAGCAGTTCTTC. Its protein is CSVESLQGGEQFF.

The V call is TRBV7-9, the J call TRBJ2-1; TRBD2 matches at 9 bases. The germline CDR1 and CDR2 sequences are SEHNR and FQNEAQ (reference sequence). The CDR3 consists of 16 residues. Trimming at V came to 2 bases and at J to 2 bases, leaving 4 bases not matched to a gene. In DNA, the CDR3 is TGTGCCAGCAGCTTACTGGGCGGGGGGGCCTACAATGAGCAGTTCTTC. This sequence encodes CASSLLGGGAYNEQFF.

This clonotype was counted only a few times. V usage is TRBV5-1 and J usage is TRBJ1-1; weak D call: TRBD1 (6 bases). Germline lookup yields CDR1 SGHRS and CDR2 YFSETQ. The CDR3 spans 15 residues. V was pared by 0 bases and J by 0 bases, with 9 bases between. CDR3 amino acids: CASSLDRALNTEAFF. The CDR3 bases are TGCGCCAGCAGCTTGGACAGGGCCCTGAACACTGAAGCTTTCTTT. The full variable domain, completed using reference TRBV5-1 and TRBJ1-1, is KAGVTQTPRYLIKTRGQQVTLSCSPISGHRSVSWYQQTPGQGLQFLFEYFSETQRNKGNFPGRFSGRQFSNSRSEMNVSTLELGDSALYLCASSLDRALNTEAFFGQGTRLTVV.

V is TRBV7-2 and J is TRBJ2-6, with D possibly being TRBD1 or TRBD2 (5 bases each). Germline assignment: CDR1 SGHTA and CDR2 FQGNSA. CDR3 size: 17 residues. Trimming took 1 base from V and 0 from J, leaving 10 bases between them. This CDR3 is CASSLVGTSSGANVLTF. The CDR3 DNA sequence: TGTGCCAGCAGCTTAGTAGGGACGAGCTCTGGGGCCAACGTCCTGACTTTC.

The rearrangement uses TRBV28 and TRBJ2-2; D unclear. The CDR3 is made up of 14 amino acids. The ends were cut back, 4 bases at V and 5 bases at J, with 11 bases in the middle. CDR1 and CDR2 (germline): MDHEN, SYDVKM. The CDR3 loop reads CASSYPDRTGELFF. The CDR3 nucleotides read TGTGCCAGCAGTTATCCCGACCGGACCGGGGAGCTGTTTTTT.

This clonotype was counted ten times or more. This chain uses TRBV27 with TRBJ2-5, with 12 bases identical to TRBD2. CDR1 and CDR2 (germline): MNHEY, SMNVEV (reference sequence). The length of the CDR3 is 17 residues. J lost 2 bases, V lost 2 bases, and 6 bases had no gene match. For the CDR3, the DNA is TGTGCCAGCAGTTTACTGGCTAGCGGGGGGGCTCAAGAGACCCAGTACTTC. Translation: CASSLLASGGAQETQYF.

Only a few counts were recorded for this clonotype. J is TRBJ2-1 and V is TRBV24-1; D not certain. CDR3 length: 11 residues. V was shortened by 3 bases and J by 8 bases, with 4 bases between the two germline ends. The germline gives CDR1 KGHDR, CDR2 SFDVKD. CDR3 DNA sequence: TGTGCCACCAGTGATATTTATGAGCAGTTCTTC. As protein: CATSDIYEQFF.

The chain's CDR3 is CASSLGSGLAEQFF. CDR3 nucleotide sequence: TGTGCCAGCAGTTTAGGATCGGGCTTAGCTGAGCAGTTCTTC. This chain links TRBV12-3 or TRBV12-4 with TRBJ2-1; the D is unclear. Trimming left V 1 base short and J 9 bases short, with 13 bases between. CDR3 length equals 14 residues.

In its sample, this clonotype was seen a few times. The V and J genes are TRBV18 and TRBJ2-1, with D tentatively TRBD1 (6 bases). The CDR3 covers 13 residues. The germline V gene has CDR1 KGHSH and CDR2 LQKENI. V was cut by 4 bases and J by 10 bases, with 14 bases left in between. As DNA, the CDR3 is TGTGCCAGCTCACGCACAGGGCTGAACGAGCAGTTCTTC. This encodes CASSRTGLNEQFF.

This clonotype was counted a few times. This chain joins TRBV28 and TRBJ2-1, with TRBD2 matching over 11 bases. The CDR3 runs to 16 residues. Germline V CDR1 and CDR2: MDHEN, SYDVKM. The V gene end was trimmed by 4 bases and the J gene end by 5 bases; junction bases not matched to a gene: 7. For the CDR3, the DNA is TGTGCCAGCAGTTGGGAACCGGGACTAGCGGACAATGAGCAGTTCTTC. Protein: CASSWEPGLADNEQFF.

This clonotype was picked up a small number of times. The chain joins TRBV7-9 to TRBJ2-7; D perhaps matches TRBD2 (6 bases). The CDR3 spans 16 residues. Per germline, CDR1 SEHNR and CDR2 FQNEAQ (reference sequence). Trimming took off 4 bases at V and 4 bases at J, with 20 bases between the two ends. CDR3 region: CASSYNNRGTPYEQYF. The CDR3 DNA sequence: TGTGCCAGCAGCTATAACAATCGGGGGACCCCATACGAGCAGTACTTC. The full variable domain, its missing parts supplied by reference TRBV7-9 and TRBJ2-7, is DTGVSQNPRHKITKRGQNVTFRCDPISEHNRLYWYRQTLGQGPEFLTYFQNEAQLEKSRLLSDRFSAERPKGSFSTLEIQRTEQGDSAMYLCASSYNNRGTPYEQYFGPGTRLTVT.

This clonotype was picked up a small number of times. The V call is TRBV5-1, the J call TRBJ2-3; D call uncertain. Trimming cost V 0 bases and J 5 bases, with 7 bases left between them. The germline V gene encodes CDR1 SGHRS and CDR2 YFSETQ. This CDR3 is 13 amino acids long. The CDR3 spells CASSLGGIDTQYF. In DNA, the CDR3 is TGCGCCAGCAGCTTGGGGGGTATAGATACGCAGTATTTT.

This chain uses TRBV7-9 with TRBJ1-1; no definite D call. CDR3 length: 15 amino acids. The V and J ends lost 5 bases and 5 bases respectively, with 18 bases between them. From germline, CDR1 is SEHNR and CDR2 FQNEAQ (reference sequence). CDR3: CASSPPRNLRTEAFF. The DNA of the CDR3 is TGTGCCAGCAGCCCTCCTAGGAACCTAAGGACTGAAGCTTTCTTT.

There are many counts of this clonotype. This chain connects TRBV29-1 to TRBJ2-5; the D gene is possibly TRBD2 (6 bases). CDR3 size: 12 residues. Looked up from germline, CDR1 is SQVTM and CDR2 is ANQGSEA. Trimming shortened V by 4 bases and J by 5 bases, and 11 bases separated the two germline ends. In DNA, the CDR3 is TGCAGCGTTGTTCCGGGAGAGGAGACCCAGTACTTC. Encoded protein: CSVVPGEETQYF.

V usage is TRBV27 and J usage is TRBJ2-2; 7 bases agree with TRBD1. Unmatched junction bases numbered 13, after V lost 8 bases and J lost 1 base. This CDR3 has 17 residues. Per the germline V gene, CDR1 is MNHEY and CDR2 is SMNVEV (reference sequence). The CDR3 is CASAWGYRDRNTGELFF. The CDR3, as DNA: TGTGCCAGCGCCTGGGGCTACCGGGACAGGAACACCGGGGAGCTGTTTTTT.

This clonotype has ten or more counts. The chain uses TRBV27 and TRBJ2-7; TRBD1 aligns across 12 bases. The length of the CDR3 is 14 residues. V trimming: 6 bases; J trimming: 7 bases; junction bases outside the gene matches: 7. The germline gives CDR1 MNHEY, CDR2 SMNVEV (reference sequence). In DNA, the CDR3 is TGTGCCAGCAGCGCCGGGACAGGGGGCCGGGAGCAGTACTTC. It yields the protein CASSAGTGGREQYF.

The chain couples TRBV4-1 to TRBJ2-7; tentative D call: TRBD1 (6 bases). Per the germline V gene, CDR1 is MGHRA and CDR2 is YSYEKL. V dropped 1 base and J dropped 5 bases, with 12 bases sitting between them. The CDR3 is 14 residues long. CDR3 in DNA: TGCGCCAGCAGCCAAGCGTGGGGGCCGAACGAGCAGTACTTC. Translating it yields CASSQAWGPNEQYF.

This clonotype was observed a handful of times. This chain uses TRBV20-1 with TRBJ1-1; D uncertain. Germline V gene data show CDR1 as DFQATT and CDR2 as SNEGSKA (reference sequence). The CDR3 has 15 residues. With 2 bases removed from V and 6 bases from J, the gap between germline ends came to 19 bases. CDR3 in amino acids: CSARKAVPGRAEAFF. DNA for the CDR3: TGCAGTGCTAGAAAGGCGGTCCCGGGCCGGGCTGAAGCTTTCTTT.

This rearrangement joins TRBV6-4 to TRBJ2-1; TRBD2 matches 15 bases. V lost 6 bases and J lost 8; bases outside the gene matches: 23. Germline V gene sequence: CDR1 MRHNA, CDR2 SNTAGT. The CDR3 has 21 amino acids. CDR3 in amino acids: CASRTDRGKGLAGGSIDEQFF. DNA of the CDR3: TGTGCCAGCAGGACCGACAGGGGGAAGGGACTAGCGGGAGGTTCAATTGATGAGCAGTTCTTC.

This chain joins TRBV5-1 and TRBJ1-1; TRBD1 is a possible D gene (5 bases). Trimming left V 0 bases short and J 5 bases short, with 14 bases between. The CDR3 consists of 15 residues. Germline assignment: CDR1 SGHRS and CDR2 YFSETQ. The CDR3 sequence: CASSLAEAGTTEAFF. CDR3 in DNA: TGCGCCAGCAGCTTGGCCGAGGCAGGGACGACTGAAGCTTTCTTT.

This clonotype turned up a few times. V gene TRBV9 combines with J gene TRBJ2-5, with TRBD2 matching 7 bases. The CDR3 spans 16 residues. Trimming cost V 0 bases and J 2 bases; bases outside gene matches: 7. Looked up from germline, CDR1 is SGDLS and CDR2 is YYNGEE. The CDR3 region has the DNA TGTGCCAGCAGCGTAGGCGGGGGAAACATTCAAGAGACCCAGTACTTC. Translation gives CASSVGGGNIQETQYF.

This clonotype was recorded a few times. J is TRBJ2-7 and V is TRBV5-1; D remains ambiguous. Germline V gene lookup returns CDR1 SGHRS and CDR2 YFSETQ. This CDR3 has 14 residues. Between the trimmed V and J ends, which lost 1 base and 6 bases, there was a span of 14 bases. In nucleotides, the CDR3 is TGCGCCAGCAGCTTGAGATGGGGTTCAGGCGAGCAGTACTTC. Translated: CASSLRWGSGEQYF. Full variable domain (missing parts from reference TRBV5-1 and TRBJ2-7): KAGVTQTPRYLIKTRGQQVTLSCSPISGHRSVSWYQQTPGQGLQFLFEYFSETQRNKGNFPGRFSGRQFSNSRSEMNVSTLELGDSALYLCASSLRWGSGEQYFGPGTRLTVT.

This clonotype has more than one count but fewer than ten. The chain carries TRBV7-9 and TRBJ2-2, with D uncertain. CDR3 size: 17 residues. Germline assignment: CDR1 SEHNR and CDR2 FQNEAQ (reference sequence). V was cut by 0 bases and J by 1 base, with 12 bases left in between. CDR3 region: CASSLALTQLNTGELFF. Here the CDR3 DNA reads TGTGCCAGCAGCTTAGCGTTGACGCAGCTGAACACCGGGGAGCTGTTTTTT.

The chain joins TRBV7-2 to TRBJ2-7, with D perhaps given as TRBD1 or TRBD2 (6 bases each). This CDR3 has 13 residues. V was shortened by 5 bases and J by 9 bases, with 17 bases between the two germline ends. Germline assignment: CDR1 SGHTA and CDR2 FQGNSA. The chain's CDR3 is CASSPGDIRGQYF. The CDR3 nucleotides read TGTGCCAGCAGCCCGGGGGACATTCGGGGGCAGTACTTC.

The chain uses TRBV14 and TRBJ2-7; D not certain. Per the germline V gene, CDR1 is SGHDN and CDR2 is FVKESK. The V and J ends lost 3 bases and 1 base respectively, with 7 bases between them. The CDR3 is 13 amino acids. For the CDR3, the DNA is TGTGCCAGCAGCCATCCCTTATCCTACGAGCAGTACTTC. It specifies CASSHPLSYEQYF.

This clonotype appeared a few times. V is TRBV20-1 and J is TRBJ2-2; tentative D call: TRBD2 (6 bases). V was pared by 3 bases and J by 2 bases, with 16 bases between. Germline V gene sequence: CDR1 DFQATT, CDR2 SNEGSKA (reference sequence). There are 16 residues in the CDR3. The CDR3 DNA follows: TGCAGTGCTAGGTCCGTAATTAGCGGTAACACCGGGGAGCTGTTTTTT. It specifies CSARSVISGNTGELFF.

This clonotype came up many times. The V gene is TRBV20-1, the J gene TRBJ2-1; possibly TRBD1 or TRBD2 for D (5 bases each). The CDR3 runs 14 residues. The V gene lost 2 bases and the J gene lost 7 bases, with 15 bases spanning the gap. CDR1 and CDR2 from the germline V gene are DFQATT and SNEGSKA (reference sequence). CDR3 DNA: TGCAGTGCTAGAACGGGACCTACGTTGAATGAGCAGTTCTTC. It encodes CSARTGPTLNEQFF.